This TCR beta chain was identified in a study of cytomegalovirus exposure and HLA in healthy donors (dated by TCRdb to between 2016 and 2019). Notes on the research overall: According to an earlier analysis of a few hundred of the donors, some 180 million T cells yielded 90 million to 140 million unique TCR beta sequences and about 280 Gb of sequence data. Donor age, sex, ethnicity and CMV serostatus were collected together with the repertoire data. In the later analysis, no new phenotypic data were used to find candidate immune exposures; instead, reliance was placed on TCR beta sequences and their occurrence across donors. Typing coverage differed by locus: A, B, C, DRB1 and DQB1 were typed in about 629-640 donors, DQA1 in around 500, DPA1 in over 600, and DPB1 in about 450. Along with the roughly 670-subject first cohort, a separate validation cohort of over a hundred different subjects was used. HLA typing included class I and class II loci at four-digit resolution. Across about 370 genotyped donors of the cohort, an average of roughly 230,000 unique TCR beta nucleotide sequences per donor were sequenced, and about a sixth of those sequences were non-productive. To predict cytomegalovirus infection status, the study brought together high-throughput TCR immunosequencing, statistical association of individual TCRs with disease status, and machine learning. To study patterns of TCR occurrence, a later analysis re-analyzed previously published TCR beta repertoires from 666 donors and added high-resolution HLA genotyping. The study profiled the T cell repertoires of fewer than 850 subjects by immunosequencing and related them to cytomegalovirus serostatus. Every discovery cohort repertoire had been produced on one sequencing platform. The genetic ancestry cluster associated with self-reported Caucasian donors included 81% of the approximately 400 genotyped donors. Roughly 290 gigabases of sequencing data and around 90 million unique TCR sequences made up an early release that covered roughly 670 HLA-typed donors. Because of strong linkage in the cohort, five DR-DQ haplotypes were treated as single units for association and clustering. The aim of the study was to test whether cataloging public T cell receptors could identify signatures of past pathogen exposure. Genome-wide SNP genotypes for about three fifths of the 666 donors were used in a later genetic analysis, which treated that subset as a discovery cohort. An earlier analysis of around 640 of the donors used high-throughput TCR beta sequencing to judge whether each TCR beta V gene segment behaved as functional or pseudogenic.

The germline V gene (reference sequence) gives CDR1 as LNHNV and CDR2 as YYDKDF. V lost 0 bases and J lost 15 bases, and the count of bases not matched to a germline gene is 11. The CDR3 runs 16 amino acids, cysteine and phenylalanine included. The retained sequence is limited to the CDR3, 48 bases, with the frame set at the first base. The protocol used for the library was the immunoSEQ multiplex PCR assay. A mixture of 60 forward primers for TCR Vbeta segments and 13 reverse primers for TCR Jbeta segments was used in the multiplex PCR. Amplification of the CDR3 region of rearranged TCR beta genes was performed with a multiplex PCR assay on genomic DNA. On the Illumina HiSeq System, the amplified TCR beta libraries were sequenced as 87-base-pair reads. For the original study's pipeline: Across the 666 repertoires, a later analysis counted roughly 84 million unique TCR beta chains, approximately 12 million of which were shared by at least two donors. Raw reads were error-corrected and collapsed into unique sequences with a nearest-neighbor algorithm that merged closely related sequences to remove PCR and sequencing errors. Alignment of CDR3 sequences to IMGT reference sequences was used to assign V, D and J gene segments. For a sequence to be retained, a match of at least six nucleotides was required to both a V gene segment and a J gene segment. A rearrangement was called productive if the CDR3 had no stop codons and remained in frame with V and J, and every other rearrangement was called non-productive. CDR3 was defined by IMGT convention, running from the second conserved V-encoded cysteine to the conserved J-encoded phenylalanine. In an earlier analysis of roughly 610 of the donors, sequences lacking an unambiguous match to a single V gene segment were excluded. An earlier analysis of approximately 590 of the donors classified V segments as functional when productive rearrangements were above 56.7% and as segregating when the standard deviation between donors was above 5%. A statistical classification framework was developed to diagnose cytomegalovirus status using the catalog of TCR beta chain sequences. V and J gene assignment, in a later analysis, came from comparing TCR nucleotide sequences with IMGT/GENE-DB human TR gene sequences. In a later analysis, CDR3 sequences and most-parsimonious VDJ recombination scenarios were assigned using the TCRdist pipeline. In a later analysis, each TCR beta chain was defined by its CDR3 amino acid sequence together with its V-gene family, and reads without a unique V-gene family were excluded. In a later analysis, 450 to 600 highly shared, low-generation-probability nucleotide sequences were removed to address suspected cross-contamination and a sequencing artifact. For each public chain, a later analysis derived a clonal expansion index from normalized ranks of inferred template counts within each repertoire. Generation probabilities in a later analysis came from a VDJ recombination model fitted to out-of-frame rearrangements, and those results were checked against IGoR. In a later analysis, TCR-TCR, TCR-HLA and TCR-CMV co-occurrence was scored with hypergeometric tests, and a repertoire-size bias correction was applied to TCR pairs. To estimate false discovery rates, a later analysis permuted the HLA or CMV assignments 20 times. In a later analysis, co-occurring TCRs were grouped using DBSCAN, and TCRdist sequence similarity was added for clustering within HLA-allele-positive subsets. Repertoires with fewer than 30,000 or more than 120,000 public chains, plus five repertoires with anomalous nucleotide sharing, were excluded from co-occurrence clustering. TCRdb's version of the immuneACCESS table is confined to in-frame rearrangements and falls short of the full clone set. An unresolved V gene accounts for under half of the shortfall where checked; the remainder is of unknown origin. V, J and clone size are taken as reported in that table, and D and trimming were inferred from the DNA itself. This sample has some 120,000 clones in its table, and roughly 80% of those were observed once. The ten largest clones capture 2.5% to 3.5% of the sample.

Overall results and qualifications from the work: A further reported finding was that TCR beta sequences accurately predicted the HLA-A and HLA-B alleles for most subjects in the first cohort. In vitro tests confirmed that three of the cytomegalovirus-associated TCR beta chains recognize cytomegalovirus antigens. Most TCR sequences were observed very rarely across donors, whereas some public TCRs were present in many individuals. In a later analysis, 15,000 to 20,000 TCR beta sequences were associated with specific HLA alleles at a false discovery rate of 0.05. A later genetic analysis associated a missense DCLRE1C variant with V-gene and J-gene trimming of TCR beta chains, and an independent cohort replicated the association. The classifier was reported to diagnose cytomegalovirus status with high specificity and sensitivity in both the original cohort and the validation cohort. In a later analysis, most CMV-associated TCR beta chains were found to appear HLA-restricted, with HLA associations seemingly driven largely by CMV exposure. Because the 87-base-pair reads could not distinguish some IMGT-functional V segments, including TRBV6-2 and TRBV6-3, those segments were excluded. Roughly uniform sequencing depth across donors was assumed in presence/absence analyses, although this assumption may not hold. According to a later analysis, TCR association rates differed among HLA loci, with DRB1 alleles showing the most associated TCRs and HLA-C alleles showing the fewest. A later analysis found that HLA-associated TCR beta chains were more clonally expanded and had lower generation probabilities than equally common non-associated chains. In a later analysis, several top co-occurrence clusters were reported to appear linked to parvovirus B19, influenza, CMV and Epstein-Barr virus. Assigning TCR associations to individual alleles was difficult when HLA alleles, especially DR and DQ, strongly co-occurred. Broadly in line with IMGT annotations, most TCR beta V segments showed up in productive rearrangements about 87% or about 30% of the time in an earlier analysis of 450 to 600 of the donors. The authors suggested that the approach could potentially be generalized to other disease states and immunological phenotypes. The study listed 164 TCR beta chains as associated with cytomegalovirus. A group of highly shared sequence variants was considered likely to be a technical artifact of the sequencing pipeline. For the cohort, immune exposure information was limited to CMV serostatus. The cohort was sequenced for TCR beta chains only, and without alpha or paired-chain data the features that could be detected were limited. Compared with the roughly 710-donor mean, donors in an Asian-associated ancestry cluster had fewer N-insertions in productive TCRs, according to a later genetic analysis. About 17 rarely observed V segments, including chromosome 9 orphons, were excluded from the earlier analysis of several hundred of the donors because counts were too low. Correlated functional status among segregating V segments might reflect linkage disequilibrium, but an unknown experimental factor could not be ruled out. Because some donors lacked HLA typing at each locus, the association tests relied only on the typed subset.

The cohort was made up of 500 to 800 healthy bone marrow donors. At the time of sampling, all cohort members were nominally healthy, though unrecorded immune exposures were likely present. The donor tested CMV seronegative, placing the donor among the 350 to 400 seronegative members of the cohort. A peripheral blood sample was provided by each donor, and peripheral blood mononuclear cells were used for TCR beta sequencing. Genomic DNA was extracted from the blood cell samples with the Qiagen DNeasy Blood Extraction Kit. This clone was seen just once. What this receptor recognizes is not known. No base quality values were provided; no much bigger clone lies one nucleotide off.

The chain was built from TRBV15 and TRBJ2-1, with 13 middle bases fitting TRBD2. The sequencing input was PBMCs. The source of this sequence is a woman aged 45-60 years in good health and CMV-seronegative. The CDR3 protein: CATSRDLTSGRLQGFF. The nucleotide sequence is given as TGTGCCACCAGCAGAGATTTGACTAGCGGGAGGCTTCAGGGGTTCTTC.